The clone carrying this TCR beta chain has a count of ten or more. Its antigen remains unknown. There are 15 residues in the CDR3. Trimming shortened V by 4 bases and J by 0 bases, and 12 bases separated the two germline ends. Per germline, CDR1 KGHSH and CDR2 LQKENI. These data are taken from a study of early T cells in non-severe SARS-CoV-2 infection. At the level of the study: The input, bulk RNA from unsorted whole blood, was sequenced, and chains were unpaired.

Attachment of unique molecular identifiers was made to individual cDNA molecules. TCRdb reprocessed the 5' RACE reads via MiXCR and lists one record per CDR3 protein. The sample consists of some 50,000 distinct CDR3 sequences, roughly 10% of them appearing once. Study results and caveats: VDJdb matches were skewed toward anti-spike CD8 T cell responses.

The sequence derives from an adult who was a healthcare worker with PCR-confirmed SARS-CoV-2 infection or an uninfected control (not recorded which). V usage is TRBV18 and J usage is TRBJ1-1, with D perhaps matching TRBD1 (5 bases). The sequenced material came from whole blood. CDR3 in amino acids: CASSQTGRMNTEAFF. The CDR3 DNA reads TGTGCCAGCTCACAAACGGGACGGATGAACACTGAAGCTTTCTTT.